The present entry profiles one TCR beta chain with its context. The antigen it binds to is not known. No per-base quality is available; no much larger clone lies one base away. The immunoSEQ Assay, a bias-controlled multiplex PCR, was used to amplify TCRbeta CDR3 regions from genomic DNA. Per the authors' processing: The number of nucleated cells in each sample was estimated from the amplification of reference gene primers within the assay. Sequence reads were collapsed and filtered to measure the absolute abundance of every unique TCRbeta CDR3 rearrangement. Productive Simpson clonality was computed per sample as the square root of Simpson's diversity index over productive rearrangements. Entries here come from immuneACCESS through TCRdb and include only in-frame sequences with V and J called. Some clones fail to appear in such tables; in the studies checked, an unresolved V gene covers under half of the shortfall, and the cause of the remainder is unknown. V and J calls and clone size are as listed in that table; D and trimming were resolved from the DNA. The sample has 430,000 or so clones on record, approximately 90% of them singletons. The ten largest clones represent 1.8% of the sample.

The data were taken from a study of blood T cell repertoires in COVID-19 (dated by TCRdb to about 2020). A note on the overall study: The collaborator samples originated in the United States, Italy and Spain and spanned the acute and convalescent phases of COVID-19. The dataset comprised deeply sampled blood TCRbeta repertoires from subjects exposed to, actively infected with, or recovered from COVID-19. Samples came from the ongoing ImmuneRACE study (first 160 participants) plus 1,254 subjects from 6 global collaborators. The repertoires were released in a freely available public database intended as a resource for research on the immune response to SARS-CoV-2. Where available, HLA class I and class II types were obtained from metadata supplied by the sample provider rather than from assay-based typing. A de-identified subject ID, COVID-19 status, age in years and sex were almost always included in the sample metadata. The prospective study material was composed of cDNA or gDNA derived from T cells, B-cell-depleted T cells, or PBMCs.

Here is what the overall study found, with its caveats: Clinical and demographic metadata were provided uncurated, with the amount varying by source and participant.

In the germline V gene, CDR1 corresponds to MDHEN and CDR2 to SYDVKM. V lost 5 bases and J lost 7 bases; the stretch between them is 18 bases long. Counted from cysteine to phenylalanine, this CDR3 has 16 amino acids. Only the CDR3 DNA is retained, 48 bases long and in frame from the first base. Enrolling through a virtual design, the prospective study's participants ranged in age from about 18 to 89 years and lived across roughly 24 United States geographic areas. In the prospective study, cohorts were assigned on the basis of participant-reported clinical history obtained from a screening survey and a study questionnaire. For ImmuneRACE Cohort 3, a participant was defined as recovered based on two consecutive negative NP/OP PCR tests, clearance by a healthcare professional, or resolution of symptoms. Mobile phlebotomists in the prospective study collected whole blood, serum and a nasopharyngeal or oropharyngeal swab from every participant. Over a 2-month period, participants in the prospective study had the option of providing additional blood draws and questionnaires. Before DNA extraction, prospective study blood samples were shipped either frozen or at room temperature.

The source of this sequence is a woman in her thirties or forties who had recovered from COVID-19. The sequenced sample consisted of PBMCs or T cells enriched from blood (not recorded which). The chain is encoded by TRBV28 joined to TRBJ1-6; TRBD1 is a weak D gene call, 6 bases matching. The CDR3 is CASSTTGRGRNSPLHF. The DNA is TGTGCCAGCAGTACTACAGGGAGGGGTAGGAATTCACCCCTCCACTTT.